The clone carrying this T cell receptor beta chain showed up just a few times. As yet, its antigen is unknown. None of the donors, who were healthy HIV-negative adults, had recently had acute infections or vaccinations. Authors' methods: With immunoSEQ giving junction-only sequences and no quality scores, filtering differed. Libraries were prepared by immunoSEQ multiplex PCR; TCRdb keeps only in-frame clonotypes and omits some of them. The V and J calls and clone size are taken from that table; D and trimming were inferred from the DNA. Found here are about 490,000 clones, around 80% of them singletons; the top ten hold more than 10%. This record comes from a study of shared clonotypes between healthy human individuals. Whole-study findings and limits: Blood was the only sampled material, and tissue repertoires likely differ.

V shed 8 bases and J shed 2 bases, with 10 bases lying between them. This CDR3 contains 12 residues. Germline CDR1 reads SNHLY; CDR2 reads FYNNEI. The specimen sequenced was PBMCs. The chain joins TRBV2 to TRBJ2-7; D is perhaps TRBD1 or TRBD2 (5 bases each). This receptor was identified in a woman between 40 and 50 years old in good health. Some clones in this sample may be carry-over from other donors' samples. CDR3 coding DNA: TGTGCCAGCGGGAGACAGACCTACGAGCAGTACTTC. Its translation is CASGRQTYEQYF.